Following are 21 T cell receptor beta chains from one sample sequenced in a study of radiotherapy plus CTLA-4 blockade in lung cancer. Clones were read by immunoSEQ multiplex PCR, and TCRdb kept only the in-frame ones, dropping some. The table records more than 95,000 clones, about 77% of them present only once. Here the sequenced sample was peripheral blood, taken from a patient treated with radiotherapy plus ipilimumab. These receptors were obtained from a human donor with non-small cell lung cancer who had a partial response to radiotherapy plus ipilimumab.

The rearrangement uses TRBV4-1 and TRBJ2-7, with 9 bases fitting TRBD2. Germline values: CDR1 MGHRA, CDR2 YSYEKL. The CDR3 consists of 15 residues. The J segment lost 5 bases and the V segment lost 5 bases, leaving 10 bases of the junction unmatched. CDR3 in amino acids: CASSGSGGRAHEQYF. The DNA for the CDR3 is TGCGCCAGCAGCGGAAGTGGCGGGAGGGCCCACGAGCAGTACTTC.

The count of this clone is one. The genes are TRBV6-1 and TRBJ1-2; 8 bases map to TRBD1. Trimming at V came to 2 bases and at J to 12 bases, leaving 14 bases not matched to a gene. The CDR3 length is 15 residues. The germline V gene encodes CDR1 MNHNS and CDR2 SASEGT. The CDR3 DNA follows: TGTGCCAGCAGTGAATTACAACAGGGGGTGGGGGTCGACACCTTC. Translated: CASSELQQGVGVDTF.

The chain employs TRBV7-2 and TRBJ1-5, with TRBD1 as a possible D gene (5 bases). CDR1 and CDR2 (germline): SGHTA, FQGNSA. The CDR3 totals 16 residues. Trimming cost V 5 bases and J 0 bases, with 14 bases left between them. The CDR3 nucleotides are TGTGCCAGCAGCCGAGGACATAGGCTTAGCAATCAGCCCCAGCATTTT. This gives the protein CASSRGHRLSNQPQHF. The whole variable domain, remainder taken from reference TRBV7-2 and TRBJ1-5, is GAGVSQSPSNKVTEKGKDVELRCDPISGHTALYWYRQSLGQGLEFLIYFQGNSAPDKSGLPSDRFSAERTGGSVSTLTIQRTQQEDSAVYLCASSRGHRLSNQPQHFGDGTRLSIL.

V gene TRBV19 combines with J gene TRBJ1-3; D remains unclear. Trimming cost V 6 bases and J 4 bases, with 16 bases left between them. Germline V gene data show CDR1 as LNHDA and CDR2 as SQIVND (reference sequence). The CDR3 runs to 15 residues. This chain's CDR3 is CASRGASWPGNTIYF. CDR3 sequence (DNA): TGTGCCAGTAGGGGAGCGTCCTGGCCGGGAAACACCATATATTTT.

J is TRBJ2-3 and V is TRBV4-3; 10 nucleotides match TRBD2. The CDR3 length is 20 residues. Germline V gives CDR1 LGHNA, CDR2 YSLEER. After removal of 0 bases from V and 2 bases from J, the junction contained 14 bases not matched to a gene. The CDR3 nucleotides read TGCGCCAGCAGCCAAGACCTGGGTGGTAGCGGGAGGACGAACACAGATACGCAGTATTTT. Translated: CASSQDLGGSGRTNTDTQYF.

V is TRBV5-1 and J is TRBJ2-7, with TRBD2 matching 7 bases. CDR1 is SGHRS, CDR2 YFSETQ, per germline. Germline trimming cut 3 bases from V and 4 bases from J; bases unmatched to any gene: 10. The CDR3 totals 15 residues. This CDR3 is CASSSAGGNSYEQYF. Here the CDR3 DNA reads TGCGCCAGCAGCTCGGCCGGGGGGAATAGTTACGAGCAGTACTTC.

The chain combines TRBV28 with TRBJ1-1; 7 bases agree with TRBD1. J lost 3 bases, V lost 4 bases, and 8 bases had no gene match. Germline CDR1 is MDHEN and CDR2 is SYDVKM. This CDR3 comprises 15 residues. This CDR3 is CASSSSEQGYTEAFF. The CDR3 DNA reads TGTGCCAGCAGTTCTTCCGAACAGGGGTACACTGAAGCTTTCTTT.

The table lists this clone with a count of one. The J gene is TRBJ2-7, the V gene TRBV6-1; possibly TRBD2 for D (6 bases). Trimming pared 6 bases from V and 9 bases from J, leaving 15 bases between. The CDR3 totals 12 residues. Germline values: CDR1 MNHNS, CDR2 SASEGT. For the CDR3, the DNA is TGTGCCAGCAGCTTGGGGACTGGTGGGCAGTACTTC. Protein sequence: CASSLGTGGQYF.

This chain connects TRBV9 to TRBJ2-1; weak D call: TRBD1 (6 bases). Trimming pared 5 bases from V and 10 bases from J, leaving 16 bases between. This CDR3 contains 13 residues. Germline V lookup: CDR1 SGDLS, CDR2 YYNGEE. CDR3 DNA: TGTGCCAGCAGTTCGGGACACTTGGTCGAGCAGTTCTTC. Its protein product is CASSSGHLVEQFF. The whole variable domain, remainder taken from reference TRBV9 and TRBJ2-1, is DSGVTQTPKHLITATGQRVTLRCSPRSGDLSVYWYQQSLDQGLQFLIQYYNGEERAKGNILERFSAQQFPDLHSELNLSSLELGDSALYFCASSSGHLVEQFFGPGTRLTVL.

CDR3 bases: TGTGCCAGCGGATTACGGACAGGTGCCTTCTATGGCTACACCTTC. This sequence encodes CASGLRTGAFYGYTF. This rearrangement joins TRBV27 to TRBJ1-2; 7 bases are a match to TRBD1. Trimming at V came to 8 bases and at J to 4 bases, leaving 13 bases not matched to a gene. CDR1 is MNHEY, CDR2 SMNVEV, per germline (reference sequence). CDR3 length: 15 amino acids.

This chain connects TRBV11-1 to TRBJ2-1, with a tentative D call TRBD2 (5 bases). V was pared by 5 bases and J by 3 bases, with 11 bases between. Germline V gene lookup returns CDR1 SGHAT and CDR2 FQDESV (reference sequence). This CDR3 region has 14 residues. CDR3 loop: CASSPPGGYNEQFF. CDR3 DNA: TGTGCCAGCAGCCCTCCTGGAGGCTACAATGAGCAGTTCTTC.

The DNA of the CDR3 is TGCGCCAGCAGCCAAGAAGCGCAAACAGATACGCAGTATTTT. This codes for CASSQEAQTDTQYF. The rearrangement links TRBV4-1 to TRBJ2-3; D gene unclear. The CDR3 loop spans 14 amino acids. Trimming stripped 0 bases from V and 3 bases from J, with 7 bases between. Germline CDR1 and CDR2: MGHRA and YSYEKL.

This chain links TRBV11-1 with TRBJ2-7, with TRBD1 identical over 9 bases. V shed 0 bases and J 2 bases; nucleotides not matched to a gene: 2. CDR3 length: 15 amino acids. Germline assignment: CDR1 SGHAT and CDR2 FQDESV (reference sequence). The CDR3 reads CASSLAGDRAYEQYF. The CDR3 DNA sequence: TGTGCCAGCAGCTTAGCGGGGGACAGGGCCTACGAGCAGTACTTC. Variable domain in full (rest from reference TRBV11-1 and TRBJ2-7): EAEVAQSPRYKITEKSQAVAFWCDPISGHATLYWYRQILGQGPELLVQFQDESVVDDSQLPKDRFSAERLKGVDSTLKIQPAELGDSAMYLCASSLAGDRAYEQYFGPGTRLTVT.

The chain combines TRBV7-3 with TRBJ2-5; TRBD1 agrees at 8 bases. J was trimmed by 5 bases and V by 1 base; bases with no gene match: 9. CDR3 length equals 16 residues. The germline gives CDR1 SGHTA, CDR2 FQGTGA. The CDR3 DNA follows: TGTGCCAGCAGCTTAATCGGCAGGGGGCATGGGGAGACCCAGTACTTC. It is translated as CASSLIGRGHGETQYF.

This chain joins TRBV9 and TRBJ2-1; 9 bases map to TRBD2. V was clipped by 4 bases and J by 9 bases; unmatched bases: 14. In germline, CDR1 is SGDLS, CDR2 YYNGEE. This CDR3 contains 16 residues. For the CDR3, the DNA is TGTGCCAGCAGCTTGGGAGCGGGAGGAGGGGGCATTGAGCAGTTCTTC. It is translated as CASSLGAGGGGIEQFF.

V and J are TRBV27 and TRBJ1-2; no reliable D call. V lost 6 bases and J 4 bases, leaving 18 bases between the germline ends. The CDR3 extends over 15 amino acids. The V gene's germline CDR1 is MNHEY and CDR2 SMNVEV (reference sequence). The CDR3 nucleotides are TGTGCCAGCAGCGTGGCCCTCGGAGCGATCTATGGCTACACCTTC. Translation: CASSVALGAIYGYTF.

The J gene is TRBJ2-2, the V gene TRBV2; 12 bases map to TRBD2. Germline V CDR1 and CDR2: SNHLY, FYNNEI. V gave up 7 bases and J gave up 6 bases; unmatched junction bases: 3. This CDR3 has 14 amino acids. The CDR3 loop is CASTTSGGSGELFF. The CDR3, as DNA: TGTGCCAGCACTACTAGCGGGGGGTCCGGGGAGCTGTTTTTT. The whole variable domain, filled in from reference TRBV2 and TRBJ2-2, reads EPEVTQTPSHQVTQMGQEVILRCVPISNHLYFYWYRQILGQKVEFLVSFYNNEISEKSEIFDDQFSVERPDGSNFTLKIRSTKLEDSAMYFCASTTSGGSGELFFGEGSRLTVL.

J is TRBJ2-1 and V is TRBV7-2, with D possibly matching TRBD2 (7 bases). The CDR3 runs to 17 residues. The V end lost 1 base, the J end lost 5 bases, and 18 bases lay between the germline ends. The germline V gene has CDR1 SGHTA and CDR2 FQGNSA. CDR3 in DNA: TGTGCCAGCAGCTTAGAAGGGGGAGGGCCCCCTCACAATGAGCAGTTCTTC. Its translation: CASSLEGGGPPHNEQFF.

This clone appeared a single time. V and J are TRBV6-1 and TRBJ1-1; D perhaps matches TRBD1 (6 bases). Trimming took off 6 bases at V and 6 bases at J, with 14 bases between the two ends. The CDR3 sequence is 13 residues long. Germline values: CDR1 MNHNS, CDR2 SASEGT. CDR3 loop: CASRPDSIPEAFF. DNA for the CDR3: TGTGCCAGCAGGCCGGACAGCATACCTGAAGCTTTCTTT.

The chain couples TRBV27 to TRBJ1-1, with D hard to call. The V end was cut by 6 bases, the J end by 0 bases, with 11 bases between. From germline, CDR1 is MNHEY and CDR2 SMNVEV (reference sequence). This CDR3 is 14 amino acids long. In DNA form, the CDR3 reads TGTGCCAGCAGCTCTTTTCGGTTGAACACTGAAGCTTTCTTT. Translating gives CASSSFRLNTEAFF.

This chain links TRBV2 with TRBJ1-1; D is uncertain. The CDR3 length is 13 residues. Germline CDR1 SNHLY, CDR2 FYNNEI. The ends were cut back, 5 bases at V and 3 bases at J, with 10 bases in the middle. CDR3 amino acids: CASSTPGDTEAFF. CDR3 sequence (DNA): TGTGCCAGCAGTACGCCCGGGGACACTGAAGCTTTCTTT.